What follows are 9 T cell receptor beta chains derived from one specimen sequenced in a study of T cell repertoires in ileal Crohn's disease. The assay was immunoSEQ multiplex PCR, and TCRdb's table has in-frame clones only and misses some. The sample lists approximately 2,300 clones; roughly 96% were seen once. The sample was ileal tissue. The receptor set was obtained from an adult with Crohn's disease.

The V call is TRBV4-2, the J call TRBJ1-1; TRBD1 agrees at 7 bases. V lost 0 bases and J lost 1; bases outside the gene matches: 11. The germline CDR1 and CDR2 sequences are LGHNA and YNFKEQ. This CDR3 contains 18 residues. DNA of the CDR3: TGTGCCAGCAGCCAAGAGAGGGTGGGGACAGCCCAGAACACTGAAGCTTTCTTT. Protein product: CASSQERVGTAQNTEAFF.

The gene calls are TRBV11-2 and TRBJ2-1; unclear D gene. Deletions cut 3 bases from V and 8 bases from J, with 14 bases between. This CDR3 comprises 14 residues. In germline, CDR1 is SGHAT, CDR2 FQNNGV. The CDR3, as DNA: TGTGCCAGCAGCTTTCCTGCTCTCCGGTATGAGCAGTTCTTC. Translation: CASSFPALRYEQFF.

As DNA, the CDR3 is TGTGCCAGTAGTATCGCTTTAGCGATATCAATCTCTGGGGCCAACGTCCTGACTTTC. It codes for CASSIALAISISGANVLTF. The V call is TRBV19, the J call TRBJ2-6; D possibly corresponds to TRBD2 (5 bases). The CDR3 is made up of 19 amino acids. Germline V gene sequence: CDR1 LNHDA, CDR2 SQIVND (reference sequence). Trimming took off 3 bases at V and 0 bases at J, with 18 bases between the two ends.

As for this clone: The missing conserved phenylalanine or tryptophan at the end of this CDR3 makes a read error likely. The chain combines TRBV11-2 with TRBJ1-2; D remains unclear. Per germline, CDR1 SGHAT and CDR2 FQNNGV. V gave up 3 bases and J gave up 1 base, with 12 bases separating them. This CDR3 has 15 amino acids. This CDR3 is CASSLVQNINYGYTL. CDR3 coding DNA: TGTGCCAGCAGCTTGGTCCAGAATATTAACTATGGCTACACCCTC.

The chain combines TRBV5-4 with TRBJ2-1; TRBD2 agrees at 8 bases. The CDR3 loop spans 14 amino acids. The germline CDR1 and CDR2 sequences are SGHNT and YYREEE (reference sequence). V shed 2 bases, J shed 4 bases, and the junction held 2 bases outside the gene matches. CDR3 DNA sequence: TGTGCCAGCAGCTTCACGGGGGGGTACAATGAGCAGTTCTTC. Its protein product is CASSFTGGYNEQFF.

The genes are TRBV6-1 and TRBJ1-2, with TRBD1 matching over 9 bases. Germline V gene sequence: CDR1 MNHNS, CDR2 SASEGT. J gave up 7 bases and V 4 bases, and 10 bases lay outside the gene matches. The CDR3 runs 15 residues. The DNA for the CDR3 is TGTGCCAGCAGTGTAGGCCGGGACAGGGTGGTTGGCTACACCTTC. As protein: CASSVGRDRVVGYTF.

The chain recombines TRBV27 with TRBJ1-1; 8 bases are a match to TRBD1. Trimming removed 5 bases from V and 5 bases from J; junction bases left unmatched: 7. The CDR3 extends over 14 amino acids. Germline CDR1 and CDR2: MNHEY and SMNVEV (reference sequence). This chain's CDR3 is CASSITGGYTEAFF. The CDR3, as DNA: TGTGCCAGCAGTATAACAGGGGGGTATACTGAAGCTTTCTTT.

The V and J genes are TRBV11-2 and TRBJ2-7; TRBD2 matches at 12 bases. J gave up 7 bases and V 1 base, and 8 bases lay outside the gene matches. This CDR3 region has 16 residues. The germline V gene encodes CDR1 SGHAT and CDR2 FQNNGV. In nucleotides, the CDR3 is TGTGCCAGCAGCTTAGCGGCTAGCGGGGGGGCGTATGAGCAGTACGTC. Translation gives CASSLAASGGAYEQYV.

In nucleotides, the CDR3 is TGTGCCAGCAGTGAAGTCAGGGGTTTCGAGCAGTACGTC. The encoded protein is CASSEVRGFEQYV. The V call is TRBV2, the J call TRBJ2-7, with D possibly matching TRBD1 (6 bases). CDR3 length: 13 residues. The V gene's germline CDR1 is SNHLY and CDR2 FYNNEI. V shed 1 base and J shed 6 bases, with 10 bases lying between them.